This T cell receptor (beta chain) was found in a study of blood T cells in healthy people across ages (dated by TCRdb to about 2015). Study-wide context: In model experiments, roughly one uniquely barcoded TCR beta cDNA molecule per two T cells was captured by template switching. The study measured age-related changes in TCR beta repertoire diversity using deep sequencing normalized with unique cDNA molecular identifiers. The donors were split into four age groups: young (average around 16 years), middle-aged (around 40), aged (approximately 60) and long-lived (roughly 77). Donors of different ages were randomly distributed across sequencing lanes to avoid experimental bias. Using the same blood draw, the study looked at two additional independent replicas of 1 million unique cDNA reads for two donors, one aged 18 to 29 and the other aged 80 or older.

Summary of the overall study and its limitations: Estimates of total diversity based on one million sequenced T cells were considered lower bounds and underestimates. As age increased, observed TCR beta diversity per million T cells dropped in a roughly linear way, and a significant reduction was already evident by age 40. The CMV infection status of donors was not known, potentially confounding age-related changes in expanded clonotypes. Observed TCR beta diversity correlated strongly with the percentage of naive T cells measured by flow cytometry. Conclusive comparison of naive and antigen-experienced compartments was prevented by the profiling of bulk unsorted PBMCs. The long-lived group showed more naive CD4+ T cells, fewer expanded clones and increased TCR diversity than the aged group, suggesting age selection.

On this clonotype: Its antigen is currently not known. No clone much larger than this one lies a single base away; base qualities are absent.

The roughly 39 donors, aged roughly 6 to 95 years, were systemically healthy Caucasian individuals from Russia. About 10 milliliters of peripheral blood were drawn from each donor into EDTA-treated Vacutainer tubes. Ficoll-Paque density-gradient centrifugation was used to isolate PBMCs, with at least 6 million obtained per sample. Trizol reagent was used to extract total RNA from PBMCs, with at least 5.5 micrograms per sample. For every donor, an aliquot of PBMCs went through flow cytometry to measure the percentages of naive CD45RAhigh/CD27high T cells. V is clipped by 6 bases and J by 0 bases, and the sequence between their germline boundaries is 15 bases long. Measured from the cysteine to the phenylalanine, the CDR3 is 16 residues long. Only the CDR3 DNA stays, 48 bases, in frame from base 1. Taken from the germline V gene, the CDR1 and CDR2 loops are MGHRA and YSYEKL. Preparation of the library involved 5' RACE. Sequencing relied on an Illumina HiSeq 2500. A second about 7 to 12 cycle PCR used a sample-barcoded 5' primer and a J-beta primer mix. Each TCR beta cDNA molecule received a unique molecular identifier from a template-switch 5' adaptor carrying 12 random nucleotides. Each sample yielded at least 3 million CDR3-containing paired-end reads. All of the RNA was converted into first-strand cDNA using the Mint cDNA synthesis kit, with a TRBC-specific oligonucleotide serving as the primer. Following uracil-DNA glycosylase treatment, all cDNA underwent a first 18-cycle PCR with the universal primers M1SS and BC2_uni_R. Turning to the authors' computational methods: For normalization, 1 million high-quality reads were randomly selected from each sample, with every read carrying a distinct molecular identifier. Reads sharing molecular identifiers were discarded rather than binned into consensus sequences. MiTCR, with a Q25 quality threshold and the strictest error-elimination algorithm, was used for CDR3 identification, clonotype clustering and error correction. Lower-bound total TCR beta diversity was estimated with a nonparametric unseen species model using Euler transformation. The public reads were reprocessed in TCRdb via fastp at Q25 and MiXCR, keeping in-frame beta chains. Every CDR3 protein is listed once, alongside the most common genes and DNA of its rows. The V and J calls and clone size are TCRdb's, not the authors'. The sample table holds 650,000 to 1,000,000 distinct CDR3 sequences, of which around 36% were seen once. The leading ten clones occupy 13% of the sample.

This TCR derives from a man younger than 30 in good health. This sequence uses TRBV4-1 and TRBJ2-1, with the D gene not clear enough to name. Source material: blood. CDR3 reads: CASRAVLRSSYNEQFF. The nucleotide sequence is TGCGCCAGCAGGGCAGTCCTGAGGAGCTCCTACAATGAGCAGTTCTTC.